The 19 T cell receptor beta chains listed next were all sequenced from one sample in a study of blood T cell repertoires in COVID-19. Profiling relied on immunoSEQ multiplex PCR, and the TCRdb table lists in-frame clones only, not all of them. The sample records about 270,000 clones, roughly 90% being singletons. Sequencing used PBMCs or T cells enriched from blood (not recorded which). These receptors came from a man aged 40-49 years who had been exposed to COVID-19.

The rearrangement uses TRBV12-3 or TRBV12-4 and TRBJ1-3, with D unresolved. V was trimmed by 6 bases and J by 3 bases, leaving 9 bases between them. The CDR3 extends over 13 amino acids. CDR3 DNA sequence: TGTGCCAGCAGCCTGCAACTTGGAAACACCATATATTTT. Residues: CASSLQLGNTIYF.

This chain connects TRBV5-6 to TRBJ1-5; a possible D gene is TRBD1 (6 bases). The CDR3 contains 15 residues. Trimming shortened V by 0 bases and J by 0 bases, and 7 bases separated the two germline ends. Germline values: CDR1 SGHDT, CDR2 YYEEEE. The CDR3 DNA is TGTGCCAGCAGCTTGGTGGGGGCTAGCAATCAGCCCCAGCATTTT. Translating it yields CASSLVGASNQPQHF.

The CDR3 DNA reads as TGTGCCAGCACACTAGCGTCAAGGGGGCAGTTCTTC. Translated, it gives CASTLASRGQFF. V gene TRBV2 combines with J gene TRBJ2-1, with 7 nucleotides matching TRBD2. Losses at the gene ends were 7 bases for V and 12 bases for J; bases not matched to a gene: 9. CDR1 and CDR2 (germline): SNHLY, FYNNEI. The CDR3 runs to 12 residues.

The genes are TRBV30 and TRBJ1-1; weak D call: TRBD1 (5 bases). The CDR3 totals 14 residues. V lost 3 bases and J 7 bases, leaving 18 bases between the germline ends. From germline, CDR1 is GTSNPN and CDR2 SVGIG (reference sequence). The CDR3 region has the DNA TGTGCCTGGAGCGCCGGAGTGGGGCGCGGTGAAGCTTTCTTT. Its protein is CAWSAGVGRGEAFF.

This chain links TRBV4-2 with TRBJ1-6; weak D call: TRBD1 (5 bases). This CDR3 has 15 amino acids. The germline gives CDR1 LGHNA, CDR2 YNFKEQ. V was pared by 0 bases and J by 11 bases, with 14 bases between. The CDR3: CASSQDAGIRTPLHF. The CDR3 nucleotides are TGTGCCAGCAGCCAAGACGCAGGGATCCGAACACCCCTCCACTTT.

V and J are TRBV19 and TRBJ2-7; 10 bases map to TRBD1. Germline V lookup: CDR1 LNHDA, CDR2 SQIVND (reference sequence). The CDR3 covers 14 residues. With V trimmed by 6 bases and J by 6 bases, 8 bases remained unmatched. CDR3 sequence reads: CASRMTGGPSEQYF. Here the CDR3 DNA reads TGTGCCAGTAGGATGACAGGGGGCCCCTCCGAGCAGTACTTC.

This chain joins TRBV28 and TRBJ1-5; D gene unclear. The CDR3 contains 10 residues. Trimming removed 8 bases from V and 6 bases from J, with 5 bases in between. CDR1 is MDHEN, CDR2 SYDVKM, per germline. In DNA, the CDR3 is TGTGCCAGCGGCGGTCAGCCCCAGCATTTT. Translated: CASGGQPQHF.

This chain uses TRBV6-2 or TRBV6-3 with TRBJ2-3; 14 positions agree with TRBD2. The CDR3 extends over 19 amino acids. The ends lost 6 bases at V and 1 base at J; junction bases unmatched: 12. Germline V gives CDR1 MNHEY, CDR2 SVGEGT. The CDR3 loop is CASSLTSGRALSGTDTQYF. The CDR3 DNA reads as TGTGCCAGCAGCCTGACTAGCGGGAGGGCGTTATCGGGCACAGATACGCAGTATTTT.

This clone was seen once. The V call is TRBV7-9, the J call TRBJ2-1; a weak D match, TRBD2 (6 bases). Trimming took off 5 bases at V and 6 bases at J, with 14 bases between the two ends. The germline V gene encodes CDR1 SEHNR and CDR2 FQNEAQ (reference sequence). This CDR3 contains 14 residues. The CDR3 DNA follows: TGTGCCAGCAGCCGGAGCGGGTTAGGCAATGAGCAGTTCTTC. It codes for CASSRSGLGNEQFF.

The rearrangement joins TRBV2 to TRBJ1-1; 8 bases fit TRBD1. The CDR3 is 13 residues long. J gave up 4 bases and V 6 bases, and 4 bases lay outside the gene matches. CDR1 and CDR2 (germline): SNHLY, FYNNEI. The CDR3 loop reads CASRGDRFTEAFF. The CDR3, as DNA: TGTGCCAGCAGAGGGGACAGGTTCACTGAAGCTTTCTTT. The entire variable domain, with the rest obtained from reference TRBV2 and TRBJ1-1, is as follows: EPEVTQTPSHQVTQMGQEVILRCVPISNHLYFYWYRQILGQKVEFLVSFYNNEISEKSEIFDDQFSVERPDGSNFTLKIRSTKLEDSAMYFCASRGDRFTEAFFGQGTRLTVV.

The chain uses TRBV10-1 and TRBJ2-4, with TRBD2 as a possible D gene (6 bases). Trimming left V 6 bases short and J 3 bases short, with 15 bases between. Germline V CDR1 and CDR2: WNHNN, SYGVQD (reference sequence). There are 15 residues in the CDR3. The CDR3 nucleotides read TGCGCCAGCAGGGCGATCACGCGGGGCAAAAACATTCAGTACTTC. It specifies CASRAITRGKNIQYF.

This chain joins TRBV6-5 and TRBJ2-1, with a weak D call TRBD2 (7 bases). The CDR3 totals 13 residues. Germline CDR1 is MNHEY and CDR2 is SVGAGI. The germline V and J ends were trimmed by 6 bases and 4 bases, with 10 bases remaining between them. The CDR3 is CASRGGGYNEQFF. The DNA for the CDR3 is TGTGCCAGCAGAGGGGGGGGGTACAATGAGCAGTTCTTC.

The rearrangement joins TRBV13 to TRBJ2-1; 7 bases are shared with TRBD1. The CDR3 runs to 15 residues. CDR1 is PRHDT, CDR2 FYEKMQ, per germline (reference sequence). V trimming: 1 base; J trimming: 10 bases; junction bases outside the gene matches: 10. This chain's CDR3 is CASSLEGRVGGEQFF. CDR3 in DNA: TGTGCCAGCAGCTTAGAAGGGAGAGTAGGGGGCGAGCAGTTCTTC.

The genes are TRBV6-5 and TRBJ2-5, with D unresolved. The CDR3 spans 16 residues. CDR1 is MNHEY, CDR2 SVGAGI, per germline. V was trimmed by 0 bases and J by 1 base, leaving 12 bases between them. This chain's CDR3 is CASSYSTAASQETQYF. CDR3 DNA sequence: TGTGCCAGCAGTTACTCGACGGCGGCGTCCCAAGAGACCCAGTACTTC.

J is TRBJ2-1 and V is TRBV5-6; D is unresolved. The V gene lost 2 bases and the J gene lost 8 bases, with 5 bases spanning the gap. Germline V gene data show CDR1 as SGHDT and CDR2 as YYEEEE. This CDR3 is 11 amino acids long. The chain's CDR3 is CASSLIDEQFF. Written as DNA, the CDR3 is TGTGCCAGCAGCTTAATCGATGAGCAGTTCTTC. The whole variable domain, remainder taken from reference TRBV5-6 and TRBJ2-1, is DAGVTQSPTHLIKTRGQQVTLRCSPKSGHDTVSWYQQALGQGPQFIFQYYEEEERQRGNFPDRFSGHQFPNYSSELNVNALLLGDSALYLCASSLIDEQFFGPGTRLTVL.

This sequence joins TRBV7-2 and TRBJ2-7; D call uncertain. Trimming left V 4 bases short and J 2 bases short, with 9 bases between. The CDR3 runs to 13 residues. Germline CDR1 SGHTA, CDR2 FQGNSA. The CDR3 DNA sequence: TGTGCCAGCAGCTATGAACAGACCTACGAGCAGTACTTC. Its translation is CASSYEQTYEQYF.

CDR3 protein: CASSTLRGRNTEAFF. The CDR3 DNA reads TGTGCCAGCAGCACCCTTAGGGGCAGGAACACTGAAGCTTTCTTT. The gene calls are TRBV21-1 and TRBJ1-1; the D call TRBD1 from the table was never checked on the DNA. TRBV21-1 is classified as a pseudogene. The CDR3 sequence is 15 residues long.

This chain uses TRBV2 with TRBJ2-3; possible D gene TRBD1, 6 bases. This CDR3 has 15 residues. Germline V gives CDR1 SNHLY, CDR2 FYNNEI. V dropped 6 bases and J dropped 0 bases, with 13 bases sitting between them. The CDR3 DNA follows: TGTGCCAGCAGCCCCGGACAGAGAAGCACAGATACGCAGTATTTT. Protein: CASSPGQRSTDTQYF. The entire variable domain, with the rest obtained from reference TRBV2 and TRBJ2-3, is as follows: EPEVTQTPSHQVTQMGQEVILRCVPISNHLYFYWYRQILGQKVEFLVSFYNNEISEKSEIFDDQFSVERPDGSNFTLKIRSTKLEDSAMYFCASSPGQRSTDTQYFGPGTRLTVL.

V is TRBV19 and J is TRBJ2-1; tentative D call: TRBD2 (5 bases). The CDR3 is 14 residues long. Germline V gene lookup returns CDR1 LNHDA and CDR2 SQIVND (reference sequence). Trimming took off 5 bases at V and 0 bases at J, with 8 bases between the two ends. CDR3 sequence: CASSLRVSYNEQFF. The CDR3 DNA is TGTGCCAGTAGTTTGAGGGTCTCCTACAATGAGCAGTTCTTC. The complete variable domain, with remaining parts taken from reference TRBV19 and TRBJ2-1, reads DGGITQSPKYLFRKEGQNVTLSCEQNLNHDAMYWYRQDPGQGLRLIYYSQIVNDFQKGDIAEGYSVSREKKESFPLTVTSAQKNPTAFYLCASSLRVSYNEQFFGPGTRLTVL.